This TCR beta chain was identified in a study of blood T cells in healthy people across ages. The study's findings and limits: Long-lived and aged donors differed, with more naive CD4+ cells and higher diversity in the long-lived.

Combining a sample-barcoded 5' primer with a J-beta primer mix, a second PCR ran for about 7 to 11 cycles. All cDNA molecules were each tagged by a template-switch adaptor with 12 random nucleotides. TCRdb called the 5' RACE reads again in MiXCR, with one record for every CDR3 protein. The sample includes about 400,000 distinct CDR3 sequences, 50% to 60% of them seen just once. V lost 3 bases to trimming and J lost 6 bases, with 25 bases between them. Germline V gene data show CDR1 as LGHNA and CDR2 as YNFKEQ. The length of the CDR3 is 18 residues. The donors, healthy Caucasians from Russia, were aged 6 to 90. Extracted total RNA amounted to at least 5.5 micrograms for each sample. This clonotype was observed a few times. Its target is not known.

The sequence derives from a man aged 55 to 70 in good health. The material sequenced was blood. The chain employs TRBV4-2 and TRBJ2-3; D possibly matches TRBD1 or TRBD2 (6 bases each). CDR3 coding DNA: TGTGCCAGCAGCCAGGGGACTCGGACAGCAGACCCGGGGGATACGCAGTATTTT. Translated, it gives CASSQGTRTADPGDTQYF.